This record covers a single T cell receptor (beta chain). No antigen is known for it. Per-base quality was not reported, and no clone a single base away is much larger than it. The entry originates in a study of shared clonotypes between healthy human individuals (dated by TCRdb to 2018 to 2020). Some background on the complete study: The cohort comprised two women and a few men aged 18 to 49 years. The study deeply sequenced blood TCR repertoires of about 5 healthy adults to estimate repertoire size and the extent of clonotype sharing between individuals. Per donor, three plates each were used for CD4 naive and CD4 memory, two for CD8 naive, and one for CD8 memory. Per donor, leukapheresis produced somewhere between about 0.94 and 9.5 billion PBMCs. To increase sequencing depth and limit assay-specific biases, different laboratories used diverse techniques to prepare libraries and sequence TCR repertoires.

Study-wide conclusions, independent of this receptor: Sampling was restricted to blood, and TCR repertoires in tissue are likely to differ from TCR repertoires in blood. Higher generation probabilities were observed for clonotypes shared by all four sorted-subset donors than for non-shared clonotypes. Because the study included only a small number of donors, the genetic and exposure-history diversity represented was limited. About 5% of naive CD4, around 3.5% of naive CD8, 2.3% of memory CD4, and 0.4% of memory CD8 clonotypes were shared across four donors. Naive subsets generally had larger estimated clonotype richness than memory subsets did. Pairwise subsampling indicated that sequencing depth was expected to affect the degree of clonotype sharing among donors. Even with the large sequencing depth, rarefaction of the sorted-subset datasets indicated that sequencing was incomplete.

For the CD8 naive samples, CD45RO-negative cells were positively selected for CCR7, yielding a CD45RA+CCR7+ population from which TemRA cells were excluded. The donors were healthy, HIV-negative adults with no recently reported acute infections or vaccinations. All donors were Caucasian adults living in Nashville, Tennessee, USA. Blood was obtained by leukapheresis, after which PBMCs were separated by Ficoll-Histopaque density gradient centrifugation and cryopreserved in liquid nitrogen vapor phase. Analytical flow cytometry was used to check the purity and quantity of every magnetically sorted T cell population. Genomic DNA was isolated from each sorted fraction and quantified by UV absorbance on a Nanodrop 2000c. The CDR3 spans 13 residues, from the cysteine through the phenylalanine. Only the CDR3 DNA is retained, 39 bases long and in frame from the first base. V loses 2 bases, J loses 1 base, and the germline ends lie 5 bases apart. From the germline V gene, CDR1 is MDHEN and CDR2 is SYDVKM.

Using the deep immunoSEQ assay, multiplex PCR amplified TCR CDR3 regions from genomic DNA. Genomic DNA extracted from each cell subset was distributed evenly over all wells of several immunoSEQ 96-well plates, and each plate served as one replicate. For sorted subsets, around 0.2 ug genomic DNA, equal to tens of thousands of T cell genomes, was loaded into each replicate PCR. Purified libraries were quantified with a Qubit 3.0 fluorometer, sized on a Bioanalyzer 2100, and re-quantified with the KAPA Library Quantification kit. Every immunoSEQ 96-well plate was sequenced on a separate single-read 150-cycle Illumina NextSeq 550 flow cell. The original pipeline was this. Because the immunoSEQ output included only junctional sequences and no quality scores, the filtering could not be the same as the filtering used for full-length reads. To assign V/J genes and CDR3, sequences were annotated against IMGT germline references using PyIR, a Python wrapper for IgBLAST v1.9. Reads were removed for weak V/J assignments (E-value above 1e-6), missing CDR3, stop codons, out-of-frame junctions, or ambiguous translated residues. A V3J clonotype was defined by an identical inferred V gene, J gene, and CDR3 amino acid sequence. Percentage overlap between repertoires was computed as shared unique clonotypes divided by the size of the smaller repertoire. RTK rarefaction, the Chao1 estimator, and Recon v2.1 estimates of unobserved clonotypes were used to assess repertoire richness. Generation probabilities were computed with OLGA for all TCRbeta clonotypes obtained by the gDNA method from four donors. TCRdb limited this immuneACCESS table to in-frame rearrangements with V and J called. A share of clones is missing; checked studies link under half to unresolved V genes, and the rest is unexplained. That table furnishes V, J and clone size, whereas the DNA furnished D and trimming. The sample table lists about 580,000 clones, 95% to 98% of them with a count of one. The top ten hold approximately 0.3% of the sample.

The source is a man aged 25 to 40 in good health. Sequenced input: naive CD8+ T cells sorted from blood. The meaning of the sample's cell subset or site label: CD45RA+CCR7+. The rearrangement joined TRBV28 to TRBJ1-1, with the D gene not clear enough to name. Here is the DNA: TGTGCCAGCAGTTTAATGGCGAACACTGAAGCTTTCTTT. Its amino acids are CASSLMANTEAFF.